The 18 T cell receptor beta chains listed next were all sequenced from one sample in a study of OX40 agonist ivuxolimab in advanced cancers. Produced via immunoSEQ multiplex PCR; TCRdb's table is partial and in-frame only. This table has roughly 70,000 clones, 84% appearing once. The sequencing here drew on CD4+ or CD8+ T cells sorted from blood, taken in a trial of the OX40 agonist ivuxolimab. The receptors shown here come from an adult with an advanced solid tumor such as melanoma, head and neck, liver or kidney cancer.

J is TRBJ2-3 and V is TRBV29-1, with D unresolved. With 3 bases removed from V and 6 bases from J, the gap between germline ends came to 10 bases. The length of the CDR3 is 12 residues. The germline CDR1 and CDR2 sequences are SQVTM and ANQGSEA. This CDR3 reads CSVEYEADTQYF. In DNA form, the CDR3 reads TGCAGCGTTGAGTACGAAGCGGATACGCAGTATTTT.

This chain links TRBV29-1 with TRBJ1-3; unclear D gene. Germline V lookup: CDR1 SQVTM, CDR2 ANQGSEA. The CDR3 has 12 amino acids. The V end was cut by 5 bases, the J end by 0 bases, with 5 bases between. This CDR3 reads CSVSASGNTIYF. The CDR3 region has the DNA TGCAGCGTTTCAGCCTCTGGAAACACCATATATTTT.

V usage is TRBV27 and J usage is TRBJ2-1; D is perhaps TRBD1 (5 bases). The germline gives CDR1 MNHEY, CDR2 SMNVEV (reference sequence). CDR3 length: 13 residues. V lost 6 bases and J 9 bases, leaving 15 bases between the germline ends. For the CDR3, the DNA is TGTGCCAGCAGGGACCTTAGCCAGGGTGAGCAGTTCTTC. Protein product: CASRDLSQGEQFF.

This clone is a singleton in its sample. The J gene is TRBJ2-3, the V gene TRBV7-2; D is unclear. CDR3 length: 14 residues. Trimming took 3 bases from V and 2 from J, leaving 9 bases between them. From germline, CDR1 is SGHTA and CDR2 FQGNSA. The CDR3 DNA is TGTGCCAGCAGCTTGGGCAGAAACACAGATACGCAGTATTTT. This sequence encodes CASSLGRNTDTQYF.

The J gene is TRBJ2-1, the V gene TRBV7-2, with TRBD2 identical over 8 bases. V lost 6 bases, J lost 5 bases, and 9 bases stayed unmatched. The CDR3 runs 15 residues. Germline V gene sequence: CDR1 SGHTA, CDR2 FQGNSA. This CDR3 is CASRSVSGGNNEQFF. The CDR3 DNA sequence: TGTGCCAGCAGGTCCGTGAGCGGGGGAAACAATGAGCAGTTCTTC.

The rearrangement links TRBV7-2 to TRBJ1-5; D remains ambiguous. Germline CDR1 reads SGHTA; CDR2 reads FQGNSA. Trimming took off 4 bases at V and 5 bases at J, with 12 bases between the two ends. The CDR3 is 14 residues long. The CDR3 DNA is TGTGCCAGCAGCTCGAAGACCCTGGATCAGCCCCAGCATTTT. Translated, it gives CASSSKTLDQPQHF.

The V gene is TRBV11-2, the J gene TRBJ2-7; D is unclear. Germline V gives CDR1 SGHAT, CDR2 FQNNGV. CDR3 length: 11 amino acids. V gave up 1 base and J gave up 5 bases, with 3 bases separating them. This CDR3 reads CASSLGHEQYF. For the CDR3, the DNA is TGTGCCAGCAGCTTAGGACACGAGCAGTACTTC.

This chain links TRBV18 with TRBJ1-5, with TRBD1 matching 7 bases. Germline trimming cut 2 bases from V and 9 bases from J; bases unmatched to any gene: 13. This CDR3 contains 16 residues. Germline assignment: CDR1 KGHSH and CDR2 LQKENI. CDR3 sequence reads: CASSPNSGDRAGPQHF. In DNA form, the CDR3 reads TGTGCCAGCTCACCAAATTCAGGAGACAGGGCAGGGCCCCAGCATTTT. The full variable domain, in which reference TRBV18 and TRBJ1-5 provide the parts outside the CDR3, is NAGVMQNPRHLVRRRGQEARLRCSPMKGHSHVYWYRQLPEEGLKFMVYLQKENIIDESGMPKERFSAEFPKEGPSILRIQQVVRGDSAAYFCASSPNSGDRAGPQHFGDGTRLSIL.

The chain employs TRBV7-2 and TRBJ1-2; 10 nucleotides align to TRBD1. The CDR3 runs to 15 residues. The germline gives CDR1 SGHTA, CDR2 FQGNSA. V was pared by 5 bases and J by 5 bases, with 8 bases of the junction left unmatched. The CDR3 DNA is TGTGCCAGCAGCCCTGGCTTGGGACAGGGGTATGGCTACACCTTC. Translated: CASSPGLGQGYGYTF. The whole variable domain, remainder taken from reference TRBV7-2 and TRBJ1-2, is GAGVSQSPSNKVTEKGKDVELRCDPISGHTALYWYRQSLGQGLEFLIYFQGNSAPDKSGLPSDRFSAERTGGSVSTLTIQRTQQEDSAVYLCASSPGLGQGYGYTFGSGTRLTVV.

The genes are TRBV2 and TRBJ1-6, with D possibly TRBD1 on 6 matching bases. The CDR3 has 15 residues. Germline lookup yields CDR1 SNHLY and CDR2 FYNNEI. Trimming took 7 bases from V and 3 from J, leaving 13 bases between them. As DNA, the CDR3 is TGTGCCAGCATTTCCCAGGGGATCTATAATTCACCCCTCCACTTT. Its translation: CASISQGIYNSPLHF.

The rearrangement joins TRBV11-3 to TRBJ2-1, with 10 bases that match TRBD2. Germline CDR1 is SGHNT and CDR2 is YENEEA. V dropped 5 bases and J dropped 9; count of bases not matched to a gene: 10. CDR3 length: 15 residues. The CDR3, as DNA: TGTGCCAGCAGCCAGTTAGCTAGCGGGAGAAGTGAGCAGTTCTTC. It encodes CASSQLASGRSEQFF.

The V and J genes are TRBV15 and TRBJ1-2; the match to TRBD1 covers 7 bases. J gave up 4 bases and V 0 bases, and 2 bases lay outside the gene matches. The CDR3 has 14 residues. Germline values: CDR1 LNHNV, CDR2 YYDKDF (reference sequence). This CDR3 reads CATSREGQTYGYTF. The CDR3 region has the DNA TGTGCCACCAGCAGAGAGGGACAGACCTATGGCTACACCTTC.

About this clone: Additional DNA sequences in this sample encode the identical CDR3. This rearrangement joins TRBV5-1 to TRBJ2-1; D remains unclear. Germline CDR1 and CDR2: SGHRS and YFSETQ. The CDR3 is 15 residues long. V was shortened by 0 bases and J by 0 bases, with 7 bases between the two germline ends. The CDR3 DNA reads TGCGCCAGCAGCTTGGGTCCGAGCTCCTACAATGAGCAGTTCTTC. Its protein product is CASSLGPSSYNEQFF. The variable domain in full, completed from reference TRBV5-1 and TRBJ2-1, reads KAGVTQTPRYLIKTRGQQVTLSCSPISGHRSVSWYQQTPGQGLQFLFEYFSETQRNKGNFPGRFSGRQFSNSRSEMNVSTLELGDSALYLCASSLGPSSYNEQFFGPGTRLTVL.

DNA for the CDR3: TGCGCCCAAAGCCGGGGGGGAGAGACCCAGTACTTC. It encodes CAQSRGGETQYF. The chain joins TRBV23-1 to TRBJ2-5; 8 bases agree with TRBD2. TRBV23-1 has ORF status, its function being uncertain. V lost 11 bases and J lost 4; bases outside the gene matches: 6. The length of the CDR3 is 12 residues.

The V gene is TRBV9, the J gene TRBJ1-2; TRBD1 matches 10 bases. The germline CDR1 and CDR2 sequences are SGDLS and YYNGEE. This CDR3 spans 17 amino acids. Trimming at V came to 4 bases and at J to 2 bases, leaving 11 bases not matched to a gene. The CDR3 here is CASSSRQGADYNYGYTF. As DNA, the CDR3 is TGTGCCAGCAGCTCCCGACAGGGGGCGGATTACAACTATGGCTACACCTTC.

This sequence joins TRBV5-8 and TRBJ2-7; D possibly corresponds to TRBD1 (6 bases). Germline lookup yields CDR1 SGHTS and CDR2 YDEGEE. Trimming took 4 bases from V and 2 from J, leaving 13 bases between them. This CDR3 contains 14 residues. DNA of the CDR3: TGTGCCAGCAGCAAGACAGGAATCCCCTACGAGCAGTACTTC. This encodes CASSKTGIPYEQYF.

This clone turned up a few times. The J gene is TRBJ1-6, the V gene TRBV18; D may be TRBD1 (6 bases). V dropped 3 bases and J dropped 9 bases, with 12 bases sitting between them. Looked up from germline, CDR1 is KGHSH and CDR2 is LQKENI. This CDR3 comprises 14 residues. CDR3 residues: CASSPNRDGSPLHF. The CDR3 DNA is TGTGCCAGCTCACCCAACAGGGACGGTTCACCCCTCCACTTT.

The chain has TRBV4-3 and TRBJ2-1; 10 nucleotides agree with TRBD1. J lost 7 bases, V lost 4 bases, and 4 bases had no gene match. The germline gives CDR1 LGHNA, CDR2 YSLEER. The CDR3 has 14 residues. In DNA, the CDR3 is TGCGCCAGCAGCCGGGACAGGGGCTGGAATGAGCAGTTCTTC. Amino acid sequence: CASSRDRGWNEQFF.